These T cell receptor beta chains were read from a single sample in a study of high-grade serous ovarian cancer treatment subgroups. The data were produced by immunoSEQ multiplex PCR, yet TCRdb's version contains in-frame clones alone and is incomplete. The sample lists roughly 3,700 clones; about 80% were seen once. The source material was tumor tissue. Every receptor here comes from a human donor with high-grade serous ovarian cancer. The CDR3 runs from the conserved cysteine through the conserved F or W. D genes are given only for firm matches. Where a row states a size, it is once, few, many or the class of an expanded clone; other rows omit it.

size: .
D: TRBD2
V: TRBV19
J: TRBJ2-1
length: 15
DNA: TGTGCCAGTAGTACCGGGACTAGCGGGAGAGGGGAGCAGTTCTTC
CDR3: CASSTGTSGRGEQFF

size: few
D: .
V: TRBV30
J: TRBJ2-1
length: 14
DNA: TGTGCCTGGGGACAGTTTAGCTCCTACAATGAGCAGTTCTTC
CDR3: CAWGQFSSYNEQFF

size: medium-sized
D: .
V: TRBV6-4
J: TRBJ2-1
length: 15
DNA: TGTGCCAGCAGCCCTAGGGCTCACTCCTACAATGAGCAGTTCTTC
CDR3: CASSPRAHSYNEQFF

size: .
D: TRBD1
V: TRBV7-2
J: TRBJ1-2
length: 15
DNA: TGTGCCAGCAGTACCCGGGACAGGGGTTCCTATGGCTACACCTTC
CDR3: CASSTRDRGSYGYTF

size: .
D: .
V: TRBV5-3
J: TRBJ2-7
length: 18
DNA: TGTGCCAGAAGCTTGGGGGTCCGCAGTGGGCTTGGGACCTACGAGCAGTACTTC
CDR3: CARSLGVRSGLGTYEQYF

size: .
D: .
V: TRBV6-1
J: TRBJ2-5
length: 14
DNA: TGTGCCAGCAGTGAAGCGCGGGGTACCAAGGGCCAGTACTTC
CDR3: CASSEARGTKGQYF

size: .
D: TRBD2
V: TRBV29-1
J: TRBJ2-5
length: 16
DNA: TGCAGCGTTGAAGATGTGGGAGCGGGATTCCAAGAGACCCAGTACTTC
CDR3: CSVEDVGAGFQETQYF

size: .
D: .
V: TRBV4-1
J: TRBJ1-5
length: 15
DNA: TGCGCCAGCAGCCAAGCGCGGGGAGACAATCAGCCCCAGCATTTT
CDR3: CASSQARGDNQPQHF

size: .
D: .
V: TRBV28
J: TRBJ2-7
length: 14
DNA: TGTGCCAGCAGTTTATGGACGCGAGGGCGAGAGGAGTACTTC
CDR3: CASSLWTRGREEYF

size: .
D: .
V: TRBV10-3
J: TRBJ2-1
length: 14
DNA: TGTGCCATCAGTGAAATGGCAGGGTCGGATGAGCAGTTCTTC
CDR3: CAISEMAGSDEQFF

size: .
D: TRBD2
V: TRBV13
J: TRBJ2-1
length: 16
DNA: TGTGCCAGCAGCTCTCCGGGACTAGCGCCCTACAATGAGCAGTTCTTC
CDR3: CASSSPGLAPYNEQFF

size: .
D: .
V: TRBV5-1
J: TRBJ2-5
length: 13
DNA: TGCGCCAGCAGCTGGACGGTAAAAGAGACCCAGTACTTC
CDR3: CASSWTVKETQYF

size: .
D: TRBD2
V: TRBV19
J: TRBJ2-1
length: 15
DNA: TGTGCCAGTAGCACTAGCGGGAACTCCTACAATGAGCAGTTCTTC
CDR3: CASSTSGNSYNEQFF

size: few
D: .
V: TRBV4-1
J: TRBJ2-4
length: 14
DNA: TGCGCCAGCAGCCAAGAAGGCCCGGCGGACATTCAGTACTTC
CDR3: CASSQEGPADIQYF

size: .
D: TRBD1
V: TRBV30
J: TRBJ2-6
length: 17
DNA: TGTGCCTGGGGGGACAGACCCGAGGTGTCTGGGGCCAACGTCCTGACTTTC
CDR3: CAWGDRPEVSGANVLTF

size: once
D: .
V: TRBV7-7
J: TRBJ2-2
length: 14
DNA: TGTGCCAGCAGCTTCCAGGGGCTTAGCGGGGAGCTGTTTTTT
CDR3: CASSFQGLSGELFF

size: few
D: .
V: TRBV6-6
J: TRBJ2-1
length: 12
DNA: TGTGCCAGCAGTTACTACTCCAATGAGCAGTTCTTC
CDR3: CASSYYSNEQFF

size: .
D: TRBD2
V: TRBV30
J: TRBJ2-1
length: 17
DNA: TGTGCCTGGAGTCTAAAACCCGGGACTAGCGGATACAATGAGCAGTTCTTC
CDR3: CAWSLKPGTSGYNEQFF

size: few
D: .
V: TRBV10-2
J: TRBJ1-2
length: 12
DNA: TGCGCCAGCAGTGAAGGGGTCTATGGCTACACCTTC
CDR3: CASSEGVYGYTF

size: .
D: .
V: TRBV15
J: TRBJ2-5
length: 15
DNA: TGTGCCACCAGCAGAGATCGCCCTCTACGAGAGACCCAGTACTTC
CDR3: CATSRDRPLRETQYF

size: .
D: TRBD1
V: TRBV30
J: TRBJ2-7
length: 13
DNA: TGTGCCTGGAGTCCGGGACAGGGCCGAGAGCAGTACTTC
CDR3: CAWSPGQGREQYF

size: .
D: .
V: TRBV5-1
J: TRBJ2-3
length: 14
DNA: TGCGCCAGCAGCCCGGCGACAGGGAGGGATACGCAGTATTTT
CDR3: CASSPATGRDTQYF

size: once
D: TRBD2
V: TRBV4-2
J: TRBJ2-1
length: 20
DNA: TGTGCCAGCAGCCAAGACTTGTGGGGGACTGCAAGCGGGGGGGTTCGGGAGCAGTTCTTC
CDR3: CASSQDLWGTASGGVREQFF

size: .
D: .
V: TRBV4-1
J: TRBJ1-2
length: 15
DNA: TGCGCCAGCAGCCAAGATCTAGGGCCAGCGGATGGCTACACCTTC
CDR3: CASSQDLGPADGYTF

size: .
D: TRBD1
V: TRBV11-2
J: TRBJ1-2
length: 15
DNA: TGTGCCAGCAGCATCCGACAGGGGTTTAACTATGGCTACACCTTC
CDR3: CASSIRQGFNYGYTF

size: few
D: .
V: TRBV6-4
J: TRBJ2-3
length: 15
DNA: TGTGCCAGCAGTGACTCGGGGGGAGGCACAGATACGCAGTATTTT
CDR3: CASSDSGGGTDTQYF

size: .
D: TRBD1
V: TRBV5-1
J: TRBJ2-5
length: 17
DNA: TGCGCCAGCAGCTTGATGGGGTCAGGGGGTGACCAAGAGACCCAGTACTTC
CDR3: CASSLMGSGGDQETQYF

size: .
D: .
V: TRBV6-1
J: TRBJ2-3
length: 15
DNA: TGTGCCAGCAGTGAAAGGGACGCCTCCCTCGATACGCAGTATTTT
CDR3: CASSERDASLDTQYF

size: .
D: .
V: TRBV7-2
J: TRBJ2-2
length: 14
DNA: TGTGCCAGCAGCTTAGGATTCACCACCGGGGAGCTGTTTTTT
CDR3: CASSLGFTTGELFF

size: .
D: .
V: TRBV7-9
J: TRBJ2-7
length: 15
DNA: TGTGCCAGCAGCTTAGGAGGGGGACAAACCTACGAGCAGTACTTC
CDR3: CASSLGGGQTYEQYF

size: few
D: .
V: TRBV9
J: TRBJ1-6
length: 16
DNA: TGTGCCAGCAGCGTAGAACCTCTAGCAGTAGGTTCACCCCTCCACTTT
CDR3: CASSVEPLAVGSPLHF

size: .
D: .
V: TRBV7-2
J: TRBJ1-6
length: 13
DNA: TGTGCCAGCAGCCTGGGGGGCCCTTCACCCCTCCACTTT
CDR3: CASSLGGPSPLHF

size: .
D: .
V: TRBV14
J: TRBJ1-1
length: 15
DNA: TGTGCCAGCAGCCAAGCTGGGGGGTTGCTCACTGAAGCTTTCTTT
CDR3: CASSQAGGLLTEAFF

size: .
D: .
V: TRBV7-6
J: TRBJ2-3
length: 10
DNA: TGTGCCAGCAGCGGGCATACGCAGTATTTT
CDR3: CASSGHTQYF

size: .
D: .
V: TRBV7-9
J: TRBJ1-2
length: 15
DNA: TGTGCCAGCAGCTTAGAGCGGGGTACCATTAATGGCTACACCTTC
CDR3: CASSLERGTINGYTF

size: few
D: TRBD2
V: TRBV5-1
J: TRBJ2-3
length: 17
DNA: TGCGCCAGCAGCTTGTTTCTACTAGCGGGAGATCGAGATACGCAGTATTTT
CDR3: CASSLFLLAGDRDTQYF

size: .
D: .
V: TRBV6-4
J: TRBJ2-1
length: 14
DNA: TGTGCCAGCAGTGCAGGATTAGGGGACAATGAGCAGTTCTTC
CDR3: CASSAGLGDNEQFF

size: few
D: .
V: TRBV2
J: TRBJ1-5
length: 12
DNA: TGTGCCAGCAGTGAAAGCGGTGGACCCCAGCATTTT
CDR3: CASSESGGPQHF

size: .
D: TRBD1
V: TRBV27
J: TRBJ2-3
length: 13
DNA: TGTGCCAGCAGCTGGGACAGGGGGCATACGCAGTATTTT
CDR3: CASSWDRGHTQYF

size: .
D: TRBD1
V: TRBV7-2
J: TRBJ1-1
length: 15
DNA: TGTGCCAGCAGCTTAAGGGGACAGGTGAACACTGAAGCTTTCTTT
CDR3: CASSLRGQVNTEAFF

size: .
D: .
V: TRBV7-5
J: TRBJ2-7
length: 14
DNA: TGTGCCAGCAGCTCGCCACGGGGGGGCTACGAGCAGTACTTC
CDR3: CASSSPRGGYEQYF

size: .
D: .
V: TRBV11-2
J: TRBJ1-1
length: 16
DNA: TGTGCCAGCAGCCCGTTCGCGGGGGGAGGGAACACTGAAGCTTTCTTT
CDR3: CASSPFAGGGNTEAFF

size: .
D: .
V: TRBV28
J: TRBJ1-1
length: 11
DNA: TGTGCCAGCACCCTGAACACTGAAGCTTTCTTT
CDR3: CASTLNTEAFF

size: .
D: .
V: TRBV13
J: TRBJ1-3
length: 16
DNA: TGTGCCAGCAGCTTAGTCGGGGGGCACTCTGGAAACACCATATATTTT
CDR3: CASSLVGGHSGNTIYF

size: large
D: .
V: TRBV4-1
J: TRBJ1-4
length: 12
DNA: TGCGCCAGCAGCCGAGGAGGGGAAAAACTGTTTTTT
CDR3: CASSRGGEKLFF

size: .
D: .
V: TRBV18
J: TRBJ2-1
length: 17
DNA: TGTGCCAGCTCACGAGCGACTGGGGTGATGACCTACAATGAGCAGTTCTTC
CDR3: CASSRATGVMTYNEQFF

size: .
D: .
V: TRBV7-2
J: TRBJ2-1
length: 17
DNA: TGTGCCAGCAGCCCCGCAGGCGGGACGGCTGGCTACAATGAGCAGTTCTTC
CDR3: CASSPAGGTAGYNEQFF

size: .
D: TRBD2
V: TRBV5-8
J: TRBJ2-2
length: 20
DNA: TGTGCCAGCAGCCTTAGGGCTCAGACTAGCGGAACCCTGGGCACCGGGGAGCTGTTTTTT
CDR3: CASSLRAQTSGTLGTGELFF